This T cell receptor (beta chain) emerged from a study of blood T cell repertoires in COVID-19 (dated by TCRdb to 2018 to 2020). Regarding the research as a whole: Samples from collaborators originated in the United States, Italy and Spain and spanned both the acute and convalescent phases of COVID-19. The material from the prospective study consisted of cDNA or gDNA derived from T cells, B-cell-depleted T cells, or PBMCs. Subjects who had been exposed to COVID-19, were actively infected with it, or had recovered from it provided the deeply sampled blood TCRbeta repertoires that made up the dataset. The repertoires were made available in a free public database intended to serve as a resource for research on the immune response to SARS-CoV-2. Samples were obtained from the ongoing ImmuneRACE study (first 160 participants) and from 1,200 or so subjects provided by 6 global collaborators. Nearly every sample came with metadata listing a de-identified subject ID, COVID-19 status, age in years and sex. HLA class I and class II types, where available, came from metadata supplied by the sample provider rather than from assay-based typing.

TCRbeta CDR3 regions were amplified from genomic DNA using the immunoSEQ Assay, a bias-controlled multiplex PCR. From the authors' description of their analysis: The number of nucleated cells in each sample was estimated from the amplification of reference gene primers within the assay. To quantify the absolute abundance of each unique TCRbeta CDR3 rearrangement, sequence reads were collapsed and filtered. Productive Simpson clonality was computed per sample as the square root of Simpson's diversity index over productive rearrangements. TCRdb's version of the immuneACCESS table is confined to in-frame rearrangements and falls short of the full clone set. An unresolved V gene accounts for under half of the shortfall where checked; the remainder is of unknown origin. V, J and clone size reflect that table, while D and trimming were determined from the DNA. In this sample the table shows around 400,000 clones, 87% of which occur a single time. The ten largest clones take up 2.3% of the sample.

CDR1 and CDR2, looked up from the germline V gene, are MNHEY and SVGAGI. The CDR3 runs 14 residues from the cysteine to the phenylalanine. Only the CDR3 DNA stays, 42 bases, in frame from base 1. Trimming removed 6 bases from V and 2 bases from J, leaving 14 bases between the germline ends. Overall results and qualifications from the work: The amount of clinical and demographic metadata varied by source and participant and was provided uncurated.

Remarks on this clone: The antigen it recognizes is unknown. No base quality information exists; no much larger clone differs at one position.

In Seattle, one collaborating source enrolled patients while the infection was active and tracked those patients longitudinally over the course of disease. Whole blood was collected in K2EDTA tubes by collaborating institutions according to the institutions' own protocols. For TCRbeta analysis, collaborators shipped samples in one of three forms: frozen whole blood, isolated PBMCs, or DNA extracted from either of those sample types. The sample was peripheral blood. This TCR was recovered from a woman aged 55 to 70 with COVID-19, enrolled during active disease. This sequence uses TRBV6-5 and TRBJ2-7; the best D guess is TRBD1, with 5 bases matching. The CDR3 in this case is CASRGHLTTYEQYF. The sequence in DNA is TGTGCCAGCAGAGGACATCTTACGACCTACGAGCAGTACTTC.